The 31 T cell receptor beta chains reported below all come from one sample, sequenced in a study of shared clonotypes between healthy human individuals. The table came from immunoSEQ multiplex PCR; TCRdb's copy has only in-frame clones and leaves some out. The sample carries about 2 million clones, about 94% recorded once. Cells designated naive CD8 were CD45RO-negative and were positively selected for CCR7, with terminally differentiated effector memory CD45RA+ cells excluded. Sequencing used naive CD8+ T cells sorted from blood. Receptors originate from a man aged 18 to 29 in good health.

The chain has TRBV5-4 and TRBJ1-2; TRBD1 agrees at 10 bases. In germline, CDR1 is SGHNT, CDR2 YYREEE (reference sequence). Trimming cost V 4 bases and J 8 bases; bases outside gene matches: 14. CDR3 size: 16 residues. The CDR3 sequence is CASSPSPGTGVEGYTF. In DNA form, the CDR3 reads TGTGCCAGCAGCCCCAGTCCCGGGACAGGGGTTGAAGGCTACACCTTC.

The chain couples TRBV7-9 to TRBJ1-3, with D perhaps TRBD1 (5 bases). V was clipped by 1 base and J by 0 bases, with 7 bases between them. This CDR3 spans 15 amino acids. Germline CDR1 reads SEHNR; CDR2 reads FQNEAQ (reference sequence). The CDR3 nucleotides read TGTGCCAGCAGCTTAGTCCAGGGCTCTGGAAACACCATATATTTT. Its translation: CASSLVQGSGNTIYF.

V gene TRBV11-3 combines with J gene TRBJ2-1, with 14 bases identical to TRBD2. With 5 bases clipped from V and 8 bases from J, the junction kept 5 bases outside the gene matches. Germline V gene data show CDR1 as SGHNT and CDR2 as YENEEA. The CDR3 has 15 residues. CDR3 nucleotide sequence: TGTGCCAGCAGCACACCGGGACTAGCGGGAGATGAGCAGTTCTTC. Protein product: CASSTPGLAGDEQFF.

DNA of the CDR3: TGCGCCAGCAGCCACCGACAGGGGGCTAACGGGGAGCTGTTTTTT. Residues: CASSHRQGANGELFF. The chain is built from TRBV4-1 and TRBJ2-2, with TRBD1 identical over 10 bases. V was pared by 3 bases and J by 7 bases, with 5 bases of the junction left unmatched. Germline assignment: CDR1 MGHRA and CDR2 YSYEKL. The CDR3 runs to 15 residues.

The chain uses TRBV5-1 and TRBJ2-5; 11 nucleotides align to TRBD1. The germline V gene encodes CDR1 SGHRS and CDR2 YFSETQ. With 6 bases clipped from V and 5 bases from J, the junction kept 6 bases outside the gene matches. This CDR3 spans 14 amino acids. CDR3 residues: CASTGTGGWETQYF. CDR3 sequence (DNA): TGCGCCAGCACGGGGACAGGGGGATGGGAGACCCAGTACTTC.

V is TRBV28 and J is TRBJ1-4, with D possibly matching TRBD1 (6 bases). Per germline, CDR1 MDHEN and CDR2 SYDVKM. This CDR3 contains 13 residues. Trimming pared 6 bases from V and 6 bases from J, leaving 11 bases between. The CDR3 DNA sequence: TGTGCCAGCAGGTCAGGGGAGGATGAAAAACTGTTTTTT. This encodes CASRSGEDEKLFF.

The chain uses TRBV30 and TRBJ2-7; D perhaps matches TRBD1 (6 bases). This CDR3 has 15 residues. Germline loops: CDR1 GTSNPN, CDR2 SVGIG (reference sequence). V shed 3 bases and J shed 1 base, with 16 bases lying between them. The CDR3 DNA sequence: TGTGCCTGGAGCCTACCGACAGGCCCTTCCTACGAGCAGTACTTC. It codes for CAWSLPTGPSYEQYF.

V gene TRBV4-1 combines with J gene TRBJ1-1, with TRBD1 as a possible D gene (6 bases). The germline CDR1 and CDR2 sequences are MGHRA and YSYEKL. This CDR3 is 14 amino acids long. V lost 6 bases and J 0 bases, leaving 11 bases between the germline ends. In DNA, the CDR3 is TGCGCCAGCAGGGTGAGGGACATGAACACTGAAGCTTTCTTT. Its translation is CASRVRDMNTEAFF.

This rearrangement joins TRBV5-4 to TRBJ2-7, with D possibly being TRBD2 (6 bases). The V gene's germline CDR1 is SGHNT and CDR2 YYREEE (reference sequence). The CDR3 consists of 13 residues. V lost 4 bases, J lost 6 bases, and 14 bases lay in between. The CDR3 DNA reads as TGTGCCAGCAGCCCGGAGGGCCAGTCCGAGCAGTACTTC. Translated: CASSPEGQSEQYF.

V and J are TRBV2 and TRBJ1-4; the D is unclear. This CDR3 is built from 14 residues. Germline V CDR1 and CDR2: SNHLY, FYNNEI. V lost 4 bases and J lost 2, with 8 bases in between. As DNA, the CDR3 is TGTGCCAGCAGTGGGGGAAACACTAATGAAAAACTGTTTTTT. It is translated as CASSGGNTNEKLFF.

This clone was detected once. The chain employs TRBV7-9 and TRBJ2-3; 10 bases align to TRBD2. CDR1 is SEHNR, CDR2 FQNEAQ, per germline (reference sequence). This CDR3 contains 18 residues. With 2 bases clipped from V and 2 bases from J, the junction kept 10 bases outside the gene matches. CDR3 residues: CASSLPAVGLADTDTQYF. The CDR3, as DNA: TGTGCCAGCAGCTTACCCGCAGTAGGACTAGCGGACACAGATACGCAGTATTTT.

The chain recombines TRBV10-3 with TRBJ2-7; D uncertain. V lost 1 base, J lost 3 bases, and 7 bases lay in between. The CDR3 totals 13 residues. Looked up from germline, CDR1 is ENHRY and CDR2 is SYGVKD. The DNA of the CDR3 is TGTGCCATCAGTGAGTTGGAACTCTACGAGCAGTACTTC. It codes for CAISELELYEQYF.

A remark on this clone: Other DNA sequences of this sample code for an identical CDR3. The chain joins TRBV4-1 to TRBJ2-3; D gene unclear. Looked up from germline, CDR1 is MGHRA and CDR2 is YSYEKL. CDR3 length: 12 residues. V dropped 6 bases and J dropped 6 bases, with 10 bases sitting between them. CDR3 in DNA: TGCGCCAGCAGTCAGTTCGGGGATACGCAGTATTTT. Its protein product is CASSQFGDTQYF.

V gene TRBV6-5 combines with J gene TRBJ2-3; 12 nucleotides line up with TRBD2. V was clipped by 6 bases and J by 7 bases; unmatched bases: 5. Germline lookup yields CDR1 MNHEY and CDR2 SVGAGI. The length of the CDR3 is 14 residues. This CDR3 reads CASSPLAGGNTQYF. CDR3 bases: TGTGCCAGCAGCCCACTAGCGGGGGGAAATACGCAGTATTTT.

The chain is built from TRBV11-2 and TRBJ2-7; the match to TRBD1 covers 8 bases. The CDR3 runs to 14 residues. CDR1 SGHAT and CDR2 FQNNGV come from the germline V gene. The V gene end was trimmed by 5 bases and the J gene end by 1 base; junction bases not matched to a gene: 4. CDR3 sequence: CASSQGTGSYEQYF. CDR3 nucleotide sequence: TGTGCCAGCAGCCAAGGGACAGGTTCCTACGAGCAGTACTTC.

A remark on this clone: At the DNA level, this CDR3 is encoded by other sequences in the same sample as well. CDR3 in amino acids: CASSYGLAGAYEQYF. For the CDR3, the DNA is TGTGCCAGCAGTTACGGACTAGCGGGAGCCTACGAGCAGTACTTC. The chain uses TRBV6-5 and TRBJ2-7; TRBD2 matches 13 bases. The germline gives CDR1 MNHEY, CDR2 SVGAGI. J lost 2 bases, V lost 2 bases, and 0 bases had no gene match. CDR3 length: 15 amino acids.

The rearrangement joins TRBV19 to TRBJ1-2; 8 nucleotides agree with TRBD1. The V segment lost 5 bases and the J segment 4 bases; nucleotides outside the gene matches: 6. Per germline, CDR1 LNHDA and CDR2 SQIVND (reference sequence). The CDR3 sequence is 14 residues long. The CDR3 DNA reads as TGTGCCAGTAGTTACCCCGGGACAGGCTATGGCTACACCTTC. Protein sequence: CASSYPGTGYGYTF.

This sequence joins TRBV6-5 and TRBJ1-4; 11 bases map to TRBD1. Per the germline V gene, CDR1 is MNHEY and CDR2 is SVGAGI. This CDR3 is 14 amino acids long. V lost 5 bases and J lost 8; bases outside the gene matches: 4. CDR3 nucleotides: TGTGCCAGCAGTCTTCGGACAGGGGGCGAAAAACTGTTTTTT. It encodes CASSLRTGGEKLFF.

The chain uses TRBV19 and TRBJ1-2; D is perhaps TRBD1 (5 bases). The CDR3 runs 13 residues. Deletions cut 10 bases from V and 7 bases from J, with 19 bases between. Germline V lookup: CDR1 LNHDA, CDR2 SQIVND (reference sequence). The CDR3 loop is CATTPGLIVGYTF. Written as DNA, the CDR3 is TGTGCCACCACCCCAGGGTTGATTGTTGGCTACACCTTC.

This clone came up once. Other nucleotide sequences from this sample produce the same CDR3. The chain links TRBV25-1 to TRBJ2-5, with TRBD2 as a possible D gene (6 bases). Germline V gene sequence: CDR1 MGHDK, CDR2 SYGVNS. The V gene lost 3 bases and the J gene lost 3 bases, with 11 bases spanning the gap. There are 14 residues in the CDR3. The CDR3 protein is CASSDLGGEETQYF. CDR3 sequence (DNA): TGTGCCAGCAGTGATCTCGGCGGGGAAGAGACCCAGTACTTC.

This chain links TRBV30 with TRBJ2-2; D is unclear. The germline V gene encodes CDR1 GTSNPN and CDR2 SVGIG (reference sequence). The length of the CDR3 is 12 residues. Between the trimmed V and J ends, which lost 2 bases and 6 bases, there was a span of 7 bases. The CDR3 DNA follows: TGTGCCTGGAGTTGGGGATCCGGGGAGCTGTTTTTT. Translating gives CAWSWGSGELFF.

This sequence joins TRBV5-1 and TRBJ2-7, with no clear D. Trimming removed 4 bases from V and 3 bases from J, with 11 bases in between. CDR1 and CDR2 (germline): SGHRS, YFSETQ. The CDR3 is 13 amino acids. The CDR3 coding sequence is TGCGCCAGCAGCCCTCTACCCGACTACGAGCAGTACTTC. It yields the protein CASSPLPDYEQYF.

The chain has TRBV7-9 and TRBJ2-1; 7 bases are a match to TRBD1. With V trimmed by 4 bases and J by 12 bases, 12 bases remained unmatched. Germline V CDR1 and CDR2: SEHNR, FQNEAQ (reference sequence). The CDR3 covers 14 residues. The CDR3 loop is CASSSDRSPGWQFF. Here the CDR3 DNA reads TGTGCCAGCAGCTCGGACAGGAGCCCCGGGTGGCAGTTCTTC. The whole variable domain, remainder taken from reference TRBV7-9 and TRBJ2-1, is DTGVSQNPRHKITKRGQNVTFRCDPISEHNRLYWYRQTLGQGPEFLTYFQNEAQLEKSRLLSDRFSAERPKGSFSTLEIQRTEQGDSAMYLCASSSDRSPGWQFFGPGTRLTVL.

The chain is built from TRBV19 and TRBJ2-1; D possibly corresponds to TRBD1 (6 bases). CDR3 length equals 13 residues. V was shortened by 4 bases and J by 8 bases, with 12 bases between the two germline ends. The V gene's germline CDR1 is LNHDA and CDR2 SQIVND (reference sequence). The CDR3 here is CASSTDSLYEQFF. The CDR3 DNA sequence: TGTGCCAGTAGTACGGACAGTCTGTATGAGCAGTTCTTC.

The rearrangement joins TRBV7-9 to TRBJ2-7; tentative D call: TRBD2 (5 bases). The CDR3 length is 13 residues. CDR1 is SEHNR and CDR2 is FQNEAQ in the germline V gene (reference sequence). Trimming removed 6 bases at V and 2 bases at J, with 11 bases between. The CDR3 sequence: CASSGGLTYEQYF. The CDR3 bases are TGTGCCAGCAGTGGTGGACTCACCTACGAGCAGTACTTC.

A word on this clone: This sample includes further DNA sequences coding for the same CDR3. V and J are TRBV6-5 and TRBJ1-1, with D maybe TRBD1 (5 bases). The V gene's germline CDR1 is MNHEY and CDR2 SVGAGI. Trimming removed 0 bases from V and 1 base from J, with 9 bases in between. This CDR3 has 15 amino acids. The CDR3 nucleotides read TGTGCCAGCAGTTACTCGTTTGGGGGGAACACTGAAGCTTTCTTT. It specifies CASSYSFGGNTEAFF.

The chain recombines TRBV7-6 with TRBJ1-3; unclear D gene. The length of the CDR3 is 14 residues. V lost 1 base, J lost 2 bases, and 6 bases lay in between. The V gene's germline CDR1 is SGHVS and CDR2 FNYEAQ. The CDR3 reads CASSLGFAGNTIYF. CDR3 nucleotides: TGTGCCAGCAGCTTAGGGTTTGCTGGAAACACCATATATTTT.

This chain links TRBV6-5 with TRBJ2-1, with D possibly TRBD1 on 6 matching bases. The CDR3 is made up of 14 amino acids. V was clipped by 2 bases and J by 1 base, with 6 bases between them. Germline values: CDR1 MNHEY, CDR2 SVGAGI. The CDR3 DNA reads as TGTGCCAGCAGTTACGGGACATCCTACAATGAGCAGTTCTTC. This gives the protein CASSYGTSYNEQFF.

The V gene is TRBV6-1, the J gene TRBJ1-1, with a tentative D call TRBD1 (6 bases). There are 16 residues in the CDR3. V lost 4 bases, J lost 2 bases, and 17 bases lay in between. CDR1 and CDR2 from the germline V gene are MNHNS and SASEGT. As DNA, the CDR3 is TGTGCCAGCAGTGCGGTAACAACAGGGTTAAACACTGAAGCTTTCTTT. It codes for CASSAVTTGLNTEAFF.

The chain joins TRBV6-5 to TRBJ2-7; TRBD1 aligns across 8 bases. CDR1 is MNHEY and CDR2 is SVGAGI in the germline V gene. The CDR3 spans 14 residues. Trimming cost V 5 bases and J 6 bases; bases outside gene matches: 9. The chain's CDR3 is CASSPTGDNGEQYF. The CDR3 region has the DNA TGTGCCAGCAGTCCGACAGGGGATAATGGCGAGCAGTACTTC.

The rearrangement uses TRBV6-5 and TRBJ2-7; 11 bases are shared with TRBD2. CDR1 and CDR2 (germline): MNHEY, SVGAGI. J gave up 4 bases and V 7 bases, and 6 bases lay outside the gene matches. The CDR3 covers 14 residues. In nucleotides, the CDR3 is TGTGCCAGCAAAACTAGCGGGAGCGCATACGAGCAGTACTTC. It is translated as CASKTSGSAYEQYF.